The rows below give T cell receptor beta chains drawn from one sample of a study of cytomegalovirus exposure and HLA in healthy donors. Produced via immunoSEQ multiplex PCR; TCRdb's table is partial and in-frame only. The sample lists about 140,000 clones, 76% seen once, with 3.9% in the top ten. The sequencing input was PBMCs. These receptors originate from a man aged 18 to 29 in good health and CMV-seronegative. CDR3s leave out the opening cysteine and the closing phenylalanine or tryptophan. Fields, in order: V gene, CDR3 protein.

TRBV28,ASINSYEQY
TRBV6-1,ASSELGGWQETQY
TRBV30,AWSASGWKLF
TRBV5-4,ASSPGQGDYSPLH
TRBV7-2,ASSLNQGISYEQY
TRBV5-1,ASSLTGLYEQY
TRBV7-2,ASIQDRANTEAF
TRBV5-1,ASSIGQLLSYEQY
TRBV2,ASSVGVDSPLH
TRBV27,ASSFSRGPSYEQY
TRBV7-2,ASTEFGQGRGETQY
TRBV7-6,ASSPGTETYEQY
TRBV12-5,ASARDRASGANVLT
TRBV15,ATSSAEGQFFDEQF
TRBV6-1,ASSRRGMENTEAF
TRBV11-3,ASSLDLSTDTQY
TRBV28,ASSFNGGGYEQY
TRBV7-6,ASSLFGVGNEQY
TRBV19,ASSVIRSTDTQY
TRBV15,ATSKIVDTQY
TRBV7-9,ASSFPGREAGELF
TRBV6-4,ASSDSSRGGTDTQY
TRBV6-1,ASKEGAGGNQPQH
TRBV6-5,ASSYSRAPSSYEQY
TRBV14,ASSQDWAGPNIQY
TRBV30,AWGRGTGESSTDTQY
TRBV7-8,ASSSRGGGAGYQETQY
TRBV2,ASSEASGTGEGPYEQF
TRBV10-2,ASSGQGAGEQY
TRBV7-2,ASSLALDWGLRNEQF
TRBV29-1,SVEGAGSSYEQY
TRBV9,ASSVGQMNTEAF
TRBV18,ASSPDRTGELF
TRBV4-1,ASSQERAGELF
TRBV29-1,SVETSYEQY
TRBV2,ASKGQGAETQY
TRBV7-2,ASSLNPSGSYEQY